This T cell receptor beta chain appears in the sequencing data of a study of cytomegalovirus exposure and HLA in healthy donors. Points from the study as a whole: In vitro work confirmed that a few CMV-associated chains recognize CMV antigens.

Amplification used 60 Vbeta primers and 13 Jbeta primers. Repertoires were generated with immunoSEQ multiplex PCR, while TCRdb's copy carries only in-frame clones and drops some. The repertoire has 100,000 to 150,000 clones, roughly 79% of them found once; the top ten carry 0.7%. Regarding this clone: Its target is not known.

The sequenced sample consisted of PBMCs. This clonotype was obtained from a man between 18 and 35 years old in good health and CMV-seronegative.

Here the CDR3 DNA reads TGTGCCTGGAGACAGGGGGACTACGAGCAGTACTTC. This sequence encodes CAWRQGDYEQYF. The rearrangement joins TRBV30 to TRBJ2-7; 8 nucleotides align to TRBD1. CDR1 is GTSNPN, CDR2 SVGIG, per germline (reference sequence). The trim removed 3 bases at V and 3 bases at J, leaving 1 base unmatched. The CDR3 totals 12 residues. The variable domain in full, completed from reference TRBV30 and TRBJ2-7, reads SQTIHQWPATLVQPVGSPLSLECTVEGTSNPNLYWYRQAAGRGLQLLFYSVGIGQISSEVPQNLSASRPQDRQFILSSKKLLLSDSGFYLCAWRQGDYEQYFGPGTRLTVT.